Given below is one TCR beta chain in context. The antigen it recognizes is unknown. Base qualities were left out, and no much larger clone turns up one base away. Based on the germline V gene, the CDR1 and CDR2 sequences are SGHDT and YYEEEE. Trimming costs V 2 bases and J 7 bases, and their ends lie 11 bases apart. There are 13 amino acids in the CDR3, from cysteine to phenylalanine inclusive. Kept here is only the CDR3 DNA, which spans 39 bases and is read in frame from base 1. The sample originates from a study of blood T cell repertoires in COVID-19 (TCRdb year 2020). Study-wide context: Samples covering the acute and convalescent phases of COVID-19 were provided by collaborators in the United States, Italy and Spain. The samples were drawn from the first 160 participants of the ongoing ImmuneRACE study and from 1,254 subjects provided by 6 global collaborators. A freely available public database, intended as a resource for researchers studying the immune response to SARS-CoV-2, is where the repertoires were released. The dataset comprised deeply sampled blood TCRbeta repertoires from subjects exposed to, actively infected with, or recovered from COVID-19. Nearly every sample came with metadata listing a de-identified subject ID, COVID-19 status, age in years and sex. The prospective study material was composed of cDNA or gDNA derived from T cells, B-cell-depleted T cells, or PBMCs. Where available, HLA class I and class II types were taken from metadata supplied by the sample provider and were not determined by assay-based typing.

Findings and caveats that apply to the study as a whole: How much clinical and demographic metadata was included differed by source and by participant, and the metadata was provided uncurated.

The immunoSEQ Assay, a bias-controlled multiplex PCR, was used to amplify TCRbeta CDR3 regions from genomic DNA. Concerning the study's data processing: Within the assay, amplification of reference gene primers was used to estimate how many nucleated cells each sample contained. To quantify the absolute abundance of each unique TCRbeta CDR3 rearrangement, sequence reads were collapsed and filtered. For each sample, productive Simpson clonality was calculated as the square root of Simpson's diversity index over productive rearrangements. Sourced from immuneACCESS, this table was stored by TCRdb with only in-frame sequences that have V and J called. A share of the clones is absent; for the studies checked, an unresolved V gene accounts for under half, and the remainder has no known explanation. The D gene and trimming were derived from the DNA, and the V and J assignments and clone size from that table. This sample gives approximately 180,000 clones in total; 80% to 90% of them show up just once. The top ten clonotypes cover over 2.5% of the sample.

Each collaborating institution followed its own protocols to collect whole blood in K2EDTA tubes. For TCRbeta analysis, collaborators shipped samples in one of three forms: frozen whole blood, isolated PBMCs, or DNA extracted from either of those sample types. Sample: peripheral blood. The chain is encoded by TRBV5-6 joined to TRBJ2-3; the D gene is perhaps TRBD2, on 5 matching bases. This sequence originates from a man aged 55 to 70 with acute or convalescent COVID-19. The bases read TGTGCCAGCAGCTTAGTGGCTAGCTATACGCAGTATTTT. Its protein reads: CASSLVASYTQYF.